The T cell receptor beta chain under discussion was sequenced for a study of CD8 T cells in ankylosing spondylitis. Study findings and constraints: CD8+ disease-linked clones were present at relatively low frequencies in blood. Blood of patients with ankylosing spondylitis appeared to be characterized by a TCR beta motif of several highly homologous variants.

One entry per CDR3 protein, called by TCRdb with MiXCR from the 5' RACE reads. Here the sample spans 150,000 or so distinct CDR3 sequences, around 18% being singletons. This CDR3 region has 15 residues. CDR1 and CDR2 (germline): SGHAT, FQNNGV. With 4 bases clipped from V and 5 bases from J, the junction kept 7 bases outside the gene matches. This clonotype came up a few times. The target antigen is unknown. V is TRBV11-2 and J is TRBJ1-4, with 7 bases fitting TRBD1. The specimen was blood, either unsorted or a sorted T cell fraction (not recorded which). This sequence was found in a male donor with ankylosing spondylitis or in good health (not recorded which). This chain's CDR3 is CASSSTGQRNEKLFF. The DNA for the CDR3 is TGTGCCAGCAGCTCCACGGGACAGAGAAATGAAAAACTGTTTTTT.